This record concerns one T cell receptor beta chain sequence. Its antigen is still unknown. CDR3 length equals 14 residues. With V trimmed by 5 bases and J by 2 bases, 5 bases remained unmatched. In germline, CDR1 is SGHRS, CDR2 YFSETQ. The data were obtained in a study of T cells in narcolepsy. Overall study findings and caveats: Autoreactive HCRT-specific and TRIB2-specific clonotypes were marked in same-patient CSF-versus-blood CD4+ comparisons.

Sequencing was performed with immunoSEQ multiplex PCR; in TCRdb, only in-frame clones are kept and a portion is missing. The sample records tens of thousands of clones, 82% being singletons. The rearrangement joins TRBV5-1 to TRBJ2-7; 9 bases line up with TRBD1. Sample: CD45RA- memory CD4+ T cells from PBMCs. This receptor was taken from a human donor with narcolepsy. CDR3 sequence reads: CASSSGDRAYEQYF. The CDR3 coding sequence is TGCGCCAGCAGTAGTGGGGACAGGGCCTACGAGCAGTACTTC.